The clone carrying this TCR beta chain was counted between two and nine times. Trimming at V came to 7 bases and at J to 3 bases, leaving 6 bases not matched to a gene. Germline lookup yields CDR1 SGHRS and CDR2 YFSETQ. The CDR3 is 15 residues long. These data originate in a study of response to subunit inactivated influenza vaccine. MiXCR, run by TCRdb on the RT-PCR reads, gives a single entry per CDR3 protein. The sample includes some 540,000 distinct CDR3 sequences, approximately 20% seen only once; the top ten take 2.8%. The same specimen was also included in a second study, on T cells expressing NK-cell markers. From that report: The authors made TCR beta cDNA libraries by 5'RACE template switching. This switching added a universal primer site and UMIs. Underlying the TCR beta repertoires were sorted CD3+CD56+NKG2C+, CD3+CD56+NKG2C- and CD3+CD56-NKG2C+ T cells. Dominant NKG2C+ clonotypes in about six donors made up roughly 1.0-7.5% of CD8+ T cells.

The chain employs TRBV5-1 and TRBJ2-1, with TRBD1 matching 11 bases. The clonotype comes from a man aged 50 to 60 who received an inactivated influenza vaccine. The sequencing here drew on CD4+ T cells sorted from PBMCs, taken 12 days after vaccination. The CDR3, as DNA: TGCGCCAGCTATACCGGGACAGGGGGCTACAATGAGCAGTTCTTC. It yields the protein CASYTGTGGYNEQFF.